A selection of T cell receptor beta chains follows, all from one sample in a study of T-cell memory formation after mild COVID-19. TCRdb ran MiXCR on the 5' RACE reads and lists one entry per CDR3 protein. The table records about 470,000 distinct CDR3 sequences, approximately 18% of them present only once. Sequences were obtained from PBMCs or a T cell subset sorted from them (not recorded which). The origin of the receptors is an adult woman who had mild COVID-19 (a few samples of this study predate the infection). Cell type and time point are not known. CDR3s include the opening cysteine and the closing phenylalanine or tryptophan. Fields, in order: D gene, clone size, J gene, V gene, CDR3 protein, CDR3 DNA. D genes are given only for firm matches. Size is omitted from some rows. Given values are once, few, many or a class for expanded clones.

d_gene: .; abundance: many; j_gene: TRBJ2-1; v_gene: TRBV12-3/TRBV12-4; CDR3aa: CASSPGTTAYNEQFF; CDR3nt: TGTGCCAGCAGTCCCGGGACAACCGCCTACAATGAGCAGTTCTTC
d_gene: TRBD1; abundance: few; j_gene: TRBJ2-1; v_gene: TRBV12-3/TRBV12-4; CDR3aa: CASSPLPGTGISGEQFF; CDR3nt: TGTGCCAGCAGCCCACTGCCCGGGACAGGGATCTCGGGTGAGCAGTTCTTC
d_gene: .; abundance: .; j_gene: TRBJ1-3; v_gene: TRBV9; CDR3aa: CASSVLSEASSGNTIYF; CDR3nt: TGTGCCAGCAGCGTCCTGTCGGAGGCGAGCTCTGGAAACACCATATATTTT
d_gene: .; abundance: many; j_gene: TRBJ2-1; v_gene: TRBV9; CDR3aa: CASSKGHYNEQFF; CDR3nt: TGTGCCAGCAGCAAAGGACATTACAATGAGCAGTTCTTC
d_gene: .; abundance: few; j_gene: TRBJ1-3; v_gene: TRBV11-2; CDR3aa: CASSLEIWGTGNTIYF; CDR3nt: TGTGCCAGCAGCTTAGAGATTTGGGGAACTGGAAACACCATATATTTT
d_gene: .; abundance: .; j_gene: TRBJ2-1; v_gene: TRBV19; CDR3aa: CASSPRGFGSVDEQFF; CDR3nt: TGTGCCAGTAGTCCCCGTGGGTTTGGGAGTGTCGATGAGCAGTTCTTC
d_gene: .; abundance: .; j_gene: TRBJ1-1; v_gene: TRBV12-3/TRBV12-4; CDR3aa: CASILFPNTEAFF; CDR3nt: TGTGCCAGCATCCTATTCCCTAACACTGAAGCTTTCTTT
d_gene: TRBD2; abundance: .; j_gene: TRBJ2-1; v_gene: TRBV5-1; CDR3aa: CASNSGGGNEQFF; CDR3nt: TGCGCCAGCAACTCGGGAGGCGGCAATGAGCAGTTCTTC
d_gene: TRBD1; abundance: many; j_gene: TRBJ2-1; v_gene: TRBV6-5; CDR3aa: CASSYSNRGRGNEQFF; CDR3nt: TGTGCCAGCAGTTACTCGAACAGGGGGCGCGGGAATGAGCAGTTCTTC
d_gene: .; abundance: .; j_gene: TRBJ2-3; v_gene: TRBV3-1; CDR3aa: CASSPTSLATQYF; CDR3nt: TGTGCCAGCAGCCCAACCAGCCTGGCTACGCAGTATTTT
d_gene: .; abundance: .; j_gene: TRBJ1-4; v_gene: TRBV5-4; CDR3aa: CASSLKGLATNEKLFF; CDR3nt: TGTGCCAGCAGCTTGAAGGGCCTTGCAACTAATGAAAAACTGTTTTTT
d_gene: TRBD2; abundance: few; j_gene: TRBJ2-3; v_gene: TRBV6-6; CDR3aa: CASSYRRASGGAKDTQYF; CDR3nt: TGTGCCAGCAGTTATCGGCGGGCTAGCGGGGGGGCAAAAGATACGCAGTATTTT
d_gene: .; abundance: many; j_gene: TRBJ2-3; v_gene: TRBV12-3/TRBV12-4; CDR3aa: CASSLAMGGGDTQYF; CDR3nt: TGTGCCAGCAGTTTGGCGATGGGAGGTGGAGATACGCAGTATTTT
d_gene: TRBD1; abundance: many; j_gene: TRBJ2-1; v_gene: TRBV7-9; CDR3aa: CASSHRDSRYNEQFF; CDR3nt: TGTGCCAGCAGCCACCGGGACAGTCGATACAATGAGCAGTTCTTC
d_gene: TRBD1; abundance: .; j_gene: TRBJ2-7; v_gene: TRBV11-1; CDR3aa: CASGQGGYYEQYF; CDR3nt: TGTGCCAGTGGACAGGGGGGATACTACGAGCAGTACTTC
d_gene: .; abundance: .; j_gene: TRBJ1-4; v_gene: TRBV27; CDR3aa: CASTSNQRGGEKLFF; CDR3nt: TGTGCCAGCACCTCTAACCAGCGTGGAGGAGAAAAACTGTTTTTT
d_gene: TRBD1; abundance: few; j_gene: TRBJ1-1; v_gene: TRBV18; CDR3aa: CASSPIKQGDTEAFF; CDR3nt: TGTGCCAGCTCACCCATAAAACAGGGGGACACTGAAGCTTTCTTT
d_gene: TRBD1; abundance: few; j_gene: TRBJ1-2; v_gene: TRBV2; CDR3aa: CASRQGANGYTF; CDR3nt: TGTGCCAGTAGACAGGGGGCGAATGGCTACACCTTC
d_gene: TRBD2; abundance: .; j_gene: TRBJ2-7; v_gene: TRBV6-2/TRBV6-3; CDR3aa: CASRTSPEQYF; CDR3nt: TGTGCCAGCAGGACTAGCCCCGAGCAGTACTTC
d_gene: .; abundance: many; j_gene: TRBJ2-1; v_gene: TRBV2; CDR3aa: CASTTVGLNEQFF; CDR3nt: TGTGCCAGCACGACCGTCGGTCTAAATGAGCAGTTCTTC
d_gene: .; abundance: many; j_gene: TRBJ2-1; v_gene: TRBV24-1; CDR3aa: CATMGTNYNEQFF; CDR3nt: TGTGCCACCATGGGGACAAATTACAATGAGCAGTTCTTC
d_gene: TRBD1; abundance: .; j_gene: TRBJ2-2; v_gene: TRBV5-6; CDR3aa: CASNIQGPGELFF; CDR3nt: TGTGCCAGCAACATACAGGGGCCCGGGGAGCTGTTTTTT
d_gene: .; abundance: .; j_gene: TRBJ1-2; v_gene: TRBV19; CDR3aa: CASSKGAPDYTF; CDR3nt: TGTGCCAGTAGTAAAGGGGCCCCTGACTACACCTTC
d_gene: TRBD1; abundance: .; j_gene: TRBJ1-4; v_gene: TRBV19; CDR3aa: CASTMGQVNPNEKLFF; CDR3nt: TGTGCCAGTACCATGGGACAGGTCAATCCTAATGAAAAACTGTTTTTT
d_gene: .; abundance: .; j_gene: TRBJ2-7; v_gene: TRBV18; CDR3aa: CASSPDGPSQYF; CDR3nt: TGTGCCAGCTCACCTGATGGGCCGTCGCAGTACTTC
d_gene: .; abundance: .; j_gene: TRBJ1-1; v_gene: TRBV5-4; CDR3aa: CASSSSRVNTEAFF; CDR3nt: TGTGCCAGCAGCTCCTCAAGGGTAAACACTGAAGCTTTCTTT
d_gene: .; abundance: few; j_gene: TRBJ1-6; v_gene: TRBV11-2; CDR3aa: CASSPLRGSSPLHF; CDR3nt: TGTGCCAGCAGCCCTCTTAGGGGATCCTCACCCCTCCACTTT
d_gene: TRBD1; abundance: once; j_gene: TRBJ1-4; v_gene: TRBV20-1; CDR3aa: CSARQGGDEKLFF; CDR3nt: TGCAGTGCTAGACAGGGGGGGGATGAAAAACTGTTTTTT
d_gene: .; abundance: few; j_gene: TRBJ2-7; v_gene: TRBV7-9; CDR3aa: CASSSPWGGPYEQYF; CDR3nt: TGTGCCAGCAGCTCCCCCTGGGGGGGGCCCTACGAGCAGTACTTC
d_gene: .; abundance: .; j_gene: TRBJ2-3; v_gene: TRBV24-1; CDR3aa: CATSGGRAPGDTQYF; CDR3nt: TGTGCCACCAGTGGAGGTCGGGCACCGGGAGATACGCAGTATTTT
d_gene: TRBD2; abundance: .; j_gene: TRBJ2-3; v_gene: TRBV9; CDR3aa: CASSGARLAGSTDTQYF; CDR3nt: TGTGCCAGCAGCGGGGCCAGGCTAGCGGGATCGACAGATACGCAGTATTTT
d_gene: .; abundance: .; j_gene: TRBJ2-7; v_gene: TRBV5-6; CDR3aa: CASRNRFGGYEQYF; CDR3nt: TGTGCCAGCAGGAACAGGTTTGGGGGATACGAGCAGTACTTC
d_gene: TRBD1; abundance: .; j_gene: TRBJ2-5; v_gene: TRBV12-3/TRBV12-4; CDR3aa: CASSLGAGGMETQYF; CDR3nt: TGTGCCAGCAGTTTGGGGGCAGGGGGCATGGAGACCCAGTACTTC
d_gene: .; abundance: few; j_gene: TRBJ1-2; v_gene: TRBV18; CDR3aa: CASSPPDLLGLGYTF; CDR3nt: TGTGCCAGCTCACCACCGGACCTCTTGGGACTTGGCTACACCTTC
d_gene: .; abundance: few; j_gene: TRBJ2-7; v_gene: TRBV5-1; CDR3aa: CASSLGRTGYEQYF; CDR3nt: TGCGCCAGCAGCCTGGGGAGAACAGGGTACGAGCAGTACTTC
d_gene: .; abundance: .; j_gene: TRBJ2-3; v_gene: TRBV7-6; CDR3aa: CASSLTGDPADTQYF; CDR3nt: TGTGCCAGCAGCTTAACGGGGGATCCCGCCGATACGCAGTATTTT
d_gene: TRBD1; abundance: .; j_gene: TRBJ1-5; v_gene: TRBV7-9; CDR3aa: CASSTDRATLVQPQHF; CDR3nt: TGTGCCAGCAGCACGGACAGGGCAACCTTGGTTCAGCCCCAGCATTTT
d_gene: .; abundance: .; j_gene: TRBJ1-5; v_gene: TRBV19; CDR3aa: CASTPTGNSNQPQHF; CDR3nt: TGTGCCAGTACCCCCACAGGGAATAGCAATCAGCCCCAGCATTTT
d_gene: .; abundance: .; j_gene: TRBJ1-1; v_gene: TRBV7-9; CDR3aa: CASSSPETQGTEAFF; CDR3nt: TGTGCCAGCAGCTCACCAGAAACACAGGGAACTGAAGCTTTCTTT
d_gene: TRBD1; abundance: few; j_gene: TRBJ1-1; v_gene: TRBV24-1; CDR3aa: CATSLGTGNTEAFF; CDR3nt: TGTGCCACCAGTCTAGGGACAGGGAACACTGAAGCTTTCTTT